These 9 T cell receptor beta chains were sequenced from one sample in a study of cytomegalovirus exposure and HLA in healthy donors. Primers for the PCR totalled 60 Vbeta and 13 Jbeta. Libraries were prepared by immunoSEQ multiplex PCR; TCRdb keeps only in-frame clonotypes and omits some of them. The sample shows 80,000 or so clones, roughly 80% of them seen only once. Sequenced material: PBMCs. All receptors derive from a woman aged 40 to 50 in good health and CMV-seronegative.

The chain couples TRBV5-6 to TRBJ2-5, with a weak D call TRBD2 (6 bases). This CDR3 has 14 residues. V lost 4 bases and J 7 bases, leaving 17 bases between the germline ends. From germline, CDR1 is SGHDT and CDR2 YYEEEE. CDR3 sequence: CASSGLTRVGTQYF. CDR3 sequence (DNA): TGTGCCAGCAGCGGATTGACTAGGGTTGGGACCCAGTACTTC.

V and J are TRBV27 and TRBJ1-1; D is unresolved. The CDR3 extends over 14 amino acids. The V gene lost 5 bases and the J gene lost 5 bases, with 15 bases spanning the gap. Germline V gene data show CDR1 as MNHEY and CDR2 as SMNVEV (reference sequence). The CDR3 sequence: CASSPDTRGTEAFF. The CDR3 DNA follows: TGTGCCAGCAGTCCCGACACCCGGGGAACTGAAGCTTTCTTT.

The chain links TRBV11-2 to TRBJ1-1; no definite D call. This CDR3 contains 13 residues. V lost 0 bases and J lost 3, with 5 bases in between. CDR1 is SGHAT and CDR2 is FQNNGV in the germline V gene. CDR3 region: CASSLDLYTEAFF. CDR3 nucleotide sequence: TGTGCCAGCAGCTTAGATCTGTACACTGAAGCTTTCTTT.

The chain uses TRBV7-2 and TRBJ1-1, with TRBD1 matching 7 bases. CDR3 size: 15 residues. V lost 5 bases, J lost 1 base, and 7 bases stayed unmatched. In germline, CDR1 is SGHTA, CDR2 FQGNSA. CDR3 region: CASSGKDRPNTEAFF. CDR3 in DNA: TGTGCCAGCAGCGGGAAGGACAGGCCGAACACTGAAGCTTTCTTT.

This chain connects TRBV2 to TRBJ1-1, with TRBD1 matching 7 bases. The germline gives CDR1 SNHLY, CDR2 FYNNEI. The CDR3 sequence is 13 residues long. V trimming: 6 bases; J trimming: 4 bases; junction bases outside the gene matches: 5. This CDR3 reads CASSSRGSTEAFF. CDR3 coding DNA: TGTGCCAGCAGCAGCAGGGGGAGCACTGAAGCTTTCTTT.

This clone showed up just a few times. The V call is TRBV28, the J call TRBJ2-7; D is perhaps TRBD1 (6 bases). The CDR3 consists of 14 residues. Germline V gives CDR1 MDHEN, CDR2 SYDVKM. V dropped 3 bases and J dropped 2 bases, with 11 bases sitting between them. As DNA, the CDR3 is TGTGCCAGCAGTTTCAGGGGCGGACCCTACGAGCAGTACTTC. Protein product: CASSFRGGPYEQYF.

The gene calls are TRBV7-3 and TRBJ2-3, with D tentatively TRBD1 (5 bases). V shed 4 bases and J shed 2 bases, with 16 bases lying between them. The CDR3 covers 16 residues. The germline V gene has CDR1 SGHTA and CDR2 FQGTGA. CDR3 coding DNA: TGTGCCAGCAGCTCCTCAGGAGCAGGGTCCACAGATACGCAGTATTTT. Protein sequence: CASSSSGAGSTDTQYF.

The chain uses TRBV21-1 and TRBJ2-7; the tabulated D call, TRBD1, remains unverified against the DNA. TRBV21-1 is termed a pseudogene. This CDR3 contains 18 residues. The CDR3 coding sequence is TGTGCCAGCAGCAAACGGTCGCAGGGAAAAGGGGATTCCTACGAGCAGTACTTC. It translates to CASSKRSQGKGDSYEQYF.

Only a few counts were recorded for this clone. The chain recombines TRBV10-3 with TRBJ2-7, with D possibly TRBD1 on 5 matching bases. CDR3 length: 15 residues. V was clipped by 3 bases and J by 0 bases, with 12 bases between them. Germline assignment: CDR1 ENHRY and CDR2 SYGVKD. The CDR3 reads CAISDPAGHSYEQYF. Written as DNA, the CDR3 is TGTGCCATCAGTGACCCCGCAGGGCACTCCTACGAGCAGTACTTC.